A selection of T cell receptor beta chains follows, all from one sample in a study of blood T cell repertoires in COVID-19. Only in-frame clones appear in the TCRdb table, and some are missing; sequencing was by immunoSEQ multiplex PCR. The sample lists approximately 76,000 clones, around 83% occurring once. The sequencing sample was made of peripheral blood. These receptors all stem from an elderly man with active or convalescent COVID-19. Both conserved end residues are trimmed from each CDR3. Fields, in order: V gene, clone size, D gene, CDR3 protein. A D gene is named only where the DNA matches it firmly. The size of a clone is reported for some rows only, either as once, few or many, or as a class for expanded clones.

V gene: TRBV7-3; clone size: .; D gene: .; CDR3 protein: ASSLNRATNEKLF
V gene: TRBV6-5; clone size: .; D gene: .; CDR3 protein: ASSPGSYTEAF
V gene: TRBV19; clone size: .; D gene: .; CDR3 protein: ASSPSGNIQY
V gene: TRBV6-5; clone size: .; D gene: .; CDR3 protein: ASMGQGSYNEQF
V gene: TRBV6-4; clone size: .; D gene: .; CDR3 protein: ASGYPTGPGNTIY
V gene: TRBV30; clone size: .; D gene: .; CDR3 protein: AWSVQVEAF
V gene: TRBV7-3; clone size: .; D gene: .; CDR3 protein: ASSSRDNTGELF
V gene: TRBV28; clone size: .; D gene: .; CDR3 protein: ASTSGEATNEKLF
V gene: TRBV3-1/TRBV3-2; clone size: once; D gene: TRBD2; CDR3 protein: ASSQVAGGTDTQY
V gene: TRBV20-1; clone size: .; D gene: .; CDR3 protein: SAQTGTEQF
V gene: TRBV5-1; clone size: .; D gene: TRBD2; CDR3 protein: ASSLGSSGSPGELF
V gene: TRBV30; clone size: .; D gene: .; CDR3 protein: AWSQGPEVYGYT
V gene: TRBV9; clone size: .; D gene: .; CDR3 protein: ASSVDPGGSYNEQF
V gene: TRBV14; clone size: few; D gene: .; CDR3 protein: ASSPQGSLGYT
V gene: TRBV5-6; clone size: .; D gene: .; CDR3 protein: ASSTGFPGELF
V gene: TRBV30; clone size: few; D gene: .; CDR3 protein: ACPSAEGGYT
V gene: TRBV6-5; clone size: once; D gene: .; CDR3 protein: ASSTGQSSGNTIY
V gene: TRBV11-2; clone size: .; D gene: .; CDR3 protein: ASRERGILNTEAF
V gene: TRBV7-9; clone size: .; D gene: TRBD1; CDR3 protein: ASSWDRSEAF
V gene: TRBV9; clone size: .; D gene: .; CDR3 protein: ASSVFATRGQPQH
V gene: TRBV12-3/TRBV12-4; clone size: .; D gene: .; CDR3 protein: ASEKGGATEAF
V gene: TRBV29-1; clone size: .; D gene: .; CDR3 protein: SVEGQGYTDTQY
V gene: TRBV12-5; clone size: .; D gene: .; CDR3 protein: ASGKGTHEQY
V gene: TRBV5-1; clone size: few; D gene: TRBD1; CDR3 protein: ASSSDPGGRAEAF
V gene: TRBV7-9; clone size: .; D gene: TRBD2; CDR3 protein: ASSSGTPYEQY
V gene: TRBV4-3; clone size: .; D gene: .; CDR3 protein: ASSQDLEYDQPQH
V gene: TRBV5-1; clone size: .; D gene: .; CDR3 protein: ASSFQAENEKLF
V gene: TRBV6-2/TRBV6-3; clone size: .; D gene: .; CDR3 protein: ASSYSSFEAFSSGYT
V gene: TRBV5-1; clone size: .; D gene: TRBD2; CDR3 protein: ASSLSASGTGYGELF
V gene: TRBV19; clone size: .; D gene: .; CDR3 protein: ATAEDSGNTIY
V gene: TRBV10-3; clone size: .; D gene: .; CDR3 protein: AISESRDQPQH
V gene: TRBV10-2; clone size: once; D gene: TRBD2; CDR3 protein: ATLRSGTYNEQF
V gene: TRBV10-3; clone size: few; D gene: .; CDR3 protein: AISEYRDTTEAF
V gene: TRBV19; clone size: .; D gene: .; CDR3 protein: ASSIAMGGGKNIQY
V gene: TRBV6-6; clone size: .; D gene: TRBD2; CDR3 protein: AITSGRDYNEQF
V gene: TRBV9; clone size: .; D gene: TRBD1; CDR3 protein: ASSARTDRDEQY
V gene: TRBV2; clone size: .; D gene: TRBD1; CDR3 protein: ASGGTGISYEQY
V gene: TRBV11-3; clone size: .; D gene: .; CDR3 protein: ASSVRDRRNNSPLH
V gene: TRBV2; clone size: .; D gene: TRBD2; CDR3 protein: ASSLAGVTGELF
V gene: TRBV29-1; clone size: .; D gene: TRBD2; CDR3 protein: SARLAGEQY
V gene: TRBV5-1; clone size: few; D gene: .; CDR3 protein: ASSLGTINQPQH
V gene: TRBV6-5; clone size: .; D gene: .; CDR3 protein: ASTPPGDRNTIY
V gene: TRBV14; clone size: .; D gene: .; CDR3 protein: ASSQDLSRATQY
V gene: TRBV25-1; clone size: .; D gene: .; CDR3 protein: ASSQGGLSQETQY
V gene: TRBV5-1; clone size: .; D gene: TRBD2; CDR3 protein: ASSLELAGESEQY
V gene: TRBV5-1; clone size: .; D gene: TRBD1; CDR3 protein: ASSSGTGGAGYGYT
V gene: TRBV3-1/TRBV3-2; clone size: few; D gene: .; CDR3 protein: ASSQEAVRPYEQY
V gene: TRBV7-9; clone size: .; D gene: TRBD2; CDR3 protein: ASGAGINTGELF
V gene: TRBV15; clone size: .; D gene: .; CDR3 protein: ATSRGGQRTDTQY
V gene: TRBV19; clone size: .; D gene: TRBD2; CDR3 protein: ASSGPSLASGKPYEQY
V gene: TRBV25-1; clone size: .; D gene: .; CDR3 protein: ASSESRGATNEKLF
V gene: TRBV29-1; clone size: .; D gene: TRBD2; CDR3 protein: SVALTSGTDTQY
V gene: TRBV5-6; clone size: few; D gene: .; CDR3 protein: ASSLGRSAEQY
V gene: TRBV9; clone size: .; D gene: TRBD2; CDR3 protein: ASSVGVAGIDEQF
V gene: TRBV2; clone size: .; D gene: TRBD1; CDR3 protein: AIRDRGWNQPQH
V gene: TRBV2; clone size: .; D gene: .; CDR3 protein: ASSETGKDEKLF
V gene: TRBV6-5; clone size: .; D gene: .; CDR3 protein: ASRDYSHDEQF
V gene: TRBV7-7; clone size: .; D gene: TRBD2; CDR3 protein: ASSVGSGPYNEQF
V gene: TRBV6-2/TRBV6-3; clone size: .; D gene: .; CDR3 protein: ASSLDISSNQPQH